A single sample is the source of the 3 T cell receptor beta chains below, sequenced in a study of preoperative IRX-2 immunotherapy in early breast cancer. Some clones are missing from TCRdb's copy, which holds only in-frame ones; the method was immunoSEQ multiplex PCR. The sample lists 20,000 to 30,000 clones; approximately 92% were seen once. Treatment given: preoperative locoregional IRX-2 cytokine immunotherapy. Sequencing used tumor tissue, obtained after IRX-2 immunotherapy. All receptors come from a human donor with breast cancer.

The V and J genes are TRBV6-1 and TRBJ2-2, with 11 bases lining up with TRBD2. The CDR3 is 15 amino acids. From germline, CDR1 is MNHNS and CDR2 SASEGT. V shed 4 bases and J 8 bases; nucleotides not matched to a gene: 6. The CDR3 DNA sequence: TGTGCCAGCAGTGGGCTAGCGGGAGGATATGGGGAGCTGTTTTTT. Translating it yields CASSGLAGGYGELFF.

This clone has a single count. The CDR3 reads CASNAGTGSARNYGYTF. CDR3 bases: TGTGCCAGTAACGCGGGAACAGGGAGTGCTCGTAACTATGGCTACACCTTC. This chain joins TRBV19 and TRBJ1-2, with D tentatively TRBD1 (6 bases). Per germline, CDR1 LNHDA and CDR2 SQIVND (reference sequence). V lost 7 bases, J lost 1 base, and 22 bases lay in between. This CDR3 spans 17 amino acids. The whole variable domain, remainder taken from reference TRBV19 and TRBJ1-2, is DGGITQSPKYLFRKEGQNVTLSCEQNLNHDAMYWYRQDPGQGLRLIYYSQIVNDFQKGDIAEGYSVSREKKESFPLTVTSAQKNPTAFYLCASNAGTGSARNYGYTFGSGTRLTVV.

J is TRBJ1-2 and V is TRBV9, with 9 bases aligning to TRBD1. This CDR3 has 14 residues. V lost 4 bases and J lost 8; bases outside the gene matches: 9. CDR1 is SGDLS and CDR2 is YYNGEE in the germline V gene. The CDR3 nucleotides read TGTGCCAGCAGCCTCCTCGGGACAGGGAACGGCTACACCTTC. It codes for CASSLLGTGNGYTF.